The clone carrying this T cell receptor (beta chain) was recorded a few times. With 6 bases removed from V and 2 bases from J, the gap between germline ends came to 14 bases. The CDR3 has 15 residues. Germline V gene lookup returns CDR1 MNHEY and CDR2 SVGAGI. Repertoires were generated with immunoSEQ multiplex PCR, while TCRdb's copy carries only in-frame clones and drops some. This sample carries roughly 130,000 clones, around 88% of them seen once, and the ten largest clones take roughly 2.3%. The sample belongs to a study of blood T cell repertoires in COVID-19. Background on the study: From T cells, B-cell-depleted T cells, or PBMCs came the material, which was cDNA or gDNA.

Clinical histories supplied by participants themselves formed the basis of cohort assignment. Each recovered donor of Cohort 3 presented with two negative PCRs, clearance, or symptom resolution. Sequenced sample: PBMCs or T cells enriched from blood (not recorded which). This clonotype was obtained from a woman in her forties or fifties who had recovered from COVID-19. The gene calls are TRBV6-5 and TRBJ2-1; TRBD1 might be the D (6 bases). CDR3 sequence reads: CASRRLGGPYNEQFF. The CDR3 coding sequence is TGTGCCAGCAGACGCCTAGGGGGACCCTACAATGAGCAGTTCTTC.